One TCR beta chain is described in this entry. The antigen remains undetermined. This sample was included in a study of cytomegalovirus exposure and HLA in healthy donors. CDR3 length: 14 residues. Germline trimming cut 4 bases from V and 1 base from J; bases unmatched to any gene: 1. Germline V lookup: CDR1 MNHNS, CDR2 SASEGT. The PCR was carried out with 60 Vbeta primers and 13 Jbeta primers. Method: immunoSEQ multiplex PCR; TCRdb's copy keeps in-frame clones and lacks some. The table includes roughly 220,000 clones, about two thirds detected once. Study conclusions and caveats: Presence/absence analyses rested on an assumption that sequencing depth was roughly uniform across donors. For cytomegalovirus status, the classifier reportedly gave diagnoses with high specificity and sensitivity. Listed as cytomegalovirus-associated were 150 to 200 TCR beta chains.

This chain connects TRBV6-1 to TRBJ1-1, with 9 bases lining up with TRBD1. What was sequenced was PBMCs. This sequence was found in a man aged 35 to 55 in good health and CMV-seropositive. The CDR3 is CASSAGQGNTEAFF. The DNA for the CDR3 is TGTGCCAGCAGTGCGGGACAGGGGAACACTGAAGCTTTCTTT.